This T cell receptor (beta chain) was profiled in a study of cytomegalovirus exposure and HLA in healthy donors. Regarding the study as a whole: Reports described diagnosis of cytomegalovirus status by the classifier as highly specific and sensitive.

In the case of this clone: The antigen is not known.

PCR used 60 Vbeta primers and 13 Jbeta primers. The assay was immunoSEQ multiplex PCR, and TCRdb's table has in-frame clones only and misses some. The data hold roughly 200,000 clones, with around 80% observed a single time. V gave up 0 bases and J gave up 1 base, with 7 bases separating them. This CDR3 comprises 15 residues. Germline lookup yields CDR1 SGHRS and CDR2 YFSETQ. Nominally healthy donors were sampled, though unrecorded immune exposures were likely. Sequenced sample: PBMCs. This TCR derives from a middle-aged man in good health and CMV-seronegative. This sequence joins TRBV5-1 and TRBJ2-2, with D uncertain. The DNA of the CDR3 is TGCGCCAGCAGCTTGGCGCTCGGGAACACCGGGGAGCTGTTTTTT. Translating gives CASSLALGNTGELFF.